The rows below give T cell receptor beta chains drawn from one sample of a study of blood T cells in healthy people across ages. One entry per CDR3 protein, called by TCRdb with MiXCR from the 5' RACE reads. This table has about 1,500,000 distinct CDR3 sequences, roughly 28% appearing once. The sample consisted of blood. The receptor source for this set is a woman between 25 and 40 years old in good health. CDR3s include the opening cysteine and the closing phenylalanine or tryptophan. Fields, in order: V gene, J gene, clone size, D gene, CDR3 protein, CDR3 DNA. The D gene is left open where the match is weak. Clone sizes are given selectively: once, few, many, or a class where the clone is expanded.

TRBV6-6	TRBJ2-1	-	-	CASSYRRERDNEQFF	TGTGCCAGCAGTTACAGGAGGGAGAGGGACAATGAGCAGTTCTTC
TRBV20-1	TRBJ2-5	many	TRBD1	CSAGFGQGSYQETQYF	TGCAGTGCCGGATTTGGACAGGGGTCCTACCAAGAGACCCAGTACTTC
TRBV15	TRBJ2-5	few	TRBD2	CATGTSGRNQETQYF	TGTGCCACCGGGACTAGCGGGAGGAACCAAGAGACCCAGTACTTC
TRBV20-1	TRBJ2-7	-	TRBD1	CSAWTGINEQYF	TGCAGTGCTTGGACAGGGATCAATGAGCAGTACTTC
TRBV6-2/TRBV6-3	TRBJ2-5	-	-	CASLNEWEEGTQYF	TGTGCCAGCCTCAACGAGTGGGAGGAGGGGACCCAGTACTTC
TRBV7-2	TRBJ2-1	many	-	CASSMDYNEQFF	TGTGCCAGCAGCATGGACTACAATGAGCAGTTCTTC
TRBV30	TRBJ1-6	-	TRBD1	CAWNRGYRNNSPLHF	TGTGCCTGGAACAGGGGGTACCGAAATAATTCACCCCTCCACTTT
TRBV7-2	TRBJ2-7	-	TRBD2	CASSLAPGARGDQYF	TGTGCCAGCAGCTTAGCTCCCGGCGCGCGGGGGGACCAGTACTTC
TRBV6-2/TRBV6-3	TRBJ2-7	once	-	CASGDYNEQYF	TGTGCCAGCGGGGATTACAATGAGCAGTACTTC
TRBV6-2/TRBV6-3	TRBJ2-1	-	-	CASSYWGGDTKRYNEQFF	TGTGCCAGCAGTTACTGGGGGGGCGATACCAAACGTTACAATGAGCAGTTCTTC
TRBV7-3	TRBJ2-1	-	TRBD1	CAGSLRQGQDEQFF	TGTGCCGGCAGCTTAAGACAGGGGCAGGATGAGCAGTTCTTC
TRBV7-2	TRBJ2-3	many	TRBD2	CASSSPTSGTDTQYF	TGTGCCAGCAGCTCCCCGACTAGCGGCACAGATACGCAGTATTTT
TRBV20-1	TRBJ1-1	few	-	CSASDTGFTEAFF	TGCAGTGCTAGCGACACAGGGTTCACTGAAGCTTTCTTT
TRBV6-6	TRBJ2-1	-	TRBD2	CAASLAGGHEQFF	TGTGCCGCCTCCCTAGCGGGGGGCCATGAGCAGTTCTTC
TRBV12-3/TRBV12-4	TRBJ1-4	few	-	CASSRPGLTGTNEKLFF	TGTGCCAGCAGCCGACCGGGACTGACGGGAACTAATGAAAAACTGTTTTTT
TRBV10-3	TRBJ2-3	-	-	CATQQGAGDTQYF	TGTGCCACCCAACAGGGAGCGGGAGATACGCAGTATTTT
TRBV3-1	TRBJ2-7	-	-	CASSRATHSYEQYF	TGTGCCAGCAGCCGAGCGACACACTCCTACGAGCAGTACTTC
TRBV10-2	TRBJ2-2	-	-	CASSAQGRTGELFF	TGCGCCAGCAGTGCTCAGGGCCGGACCGGGGAGCTGTTTTTT
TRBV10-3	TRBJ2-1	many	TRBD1	CAISERTGQGAYNEQFF	TGTGCCATCAGTGAGAGGACGGGACAGGGCGCCTACAATGAGCAGTTCTTC
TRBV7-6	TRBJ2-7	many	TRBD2	CASSPPEAGGYEQYF	TGTGCCAGCAGCCCACCCGAAGCGGGAGGTTACGAGCAGTACTTC
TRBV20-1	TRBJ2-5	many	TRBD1	CSARDRGLQETQYF	TGCAGTGCCCGGGACAGGGGCCTACAAGAGACCCAGTACTTC
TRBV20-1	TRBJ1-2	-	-	CSARVSRGYGYTF	TGCAGTGCTAGGGTTTCGAGGGGGTATGGCTACACCTTC
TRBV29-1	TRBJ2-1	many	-	CSTKSVNEQFF	TGCAGCACAAAAAGCGTCAATGAGCAGTTCTTC
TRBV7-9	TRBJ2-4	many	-	CASSLGAKNIQYF	TGTGCCAGCAGCCTTGGTGCCAAAAACATTCAGTACTTC
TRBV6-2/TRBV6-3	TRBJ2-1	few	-	CASSYERGYNEQFF	TGTGCCAGCAGTTACGAGAGGGGGTACAATGAGCAGTTCTTC
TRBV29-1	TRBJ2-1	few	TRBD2	CSVEWAGGPNEQFF	TGCAGCGTTGAGTGGGCGGGAGGGCCGAATGAGCAGTTCTTC
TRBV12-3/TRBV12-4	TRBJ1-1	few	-	CASKILGRKNTEAFF	TGTGCCAGCAAGATCCTAGGACGGAAGAACACTGAAGCTTTCTTT
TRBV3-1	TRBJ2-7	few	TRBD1	CASSPSDRVYEQYF	TGTGCCAGCAGCCCTTCCGACAGGGTCTACGAGCAGTACTTC
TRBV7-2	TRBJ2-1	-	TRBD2	CASSLSLSGGAGEQFF	TGTGCCAGCAGCTTAAGTCTCAGCGGGGGGGCGGGTGAGCAGTTCTTC
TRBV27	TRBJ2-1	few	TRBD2	CASSPMGGGYNEQFF	TGTGCCAGCAGTCCCATGGGCGGGGGCTACAATGAGCAGTTCTTC
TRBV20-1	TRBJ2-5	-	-	CSASHRPAQETQYF	TGCAGTGCTAGCCACCGCCCAGCCCAAGAGACCCAGTACTTC
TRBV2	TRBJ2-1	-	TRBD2	CASKGLAGGHEQFF	TGTGCCAGCAAAGGACTAGCGGGAGGTCATGAGCAGTTCTTC